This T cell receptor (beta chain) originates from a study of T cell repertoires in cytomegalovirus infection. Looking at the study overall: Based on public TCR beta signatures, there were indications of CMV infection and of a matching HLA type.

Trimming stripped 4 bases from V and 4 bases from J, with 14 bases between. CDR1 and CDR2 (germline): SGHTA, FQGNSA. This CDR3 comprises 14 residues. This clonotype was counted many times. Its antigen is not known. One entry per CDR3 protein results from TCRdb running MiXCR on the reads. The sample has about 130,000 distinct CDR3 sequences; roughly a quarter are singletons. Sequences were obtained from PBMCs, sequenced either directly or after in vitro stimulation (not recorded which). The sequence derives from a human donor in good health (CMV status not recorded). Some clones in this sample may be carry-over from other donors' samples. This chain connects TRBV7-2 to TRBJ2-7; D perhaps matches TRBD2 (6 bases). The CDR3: CASSSRLGEYEQYF. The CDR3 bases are TGTGCCAGCAGCTCAAGACTAGGCGAATACGAGCAGTACTTC.